This TCR beta chain was sequenced during a study of immune evolution from preneoplasia to lung adenocarcinoma. Germline V CDR1 and CDR2: ENHRY, SYGVKD. The trim removed 4 bases at V and 1 base at J, leaving 5 bases unmatched. The CDR3 extends over 17 amino acids. TCRdb's table, derived via immunoSEQ multiplex PCR, lists solely in-frame clones and lacks some. The table has some 15,000 clones, about 80% seen once. The sequenced sample consisted of FFPE minimally invasive lung adenocarcinoma tissue. This chain connects TRBV10-3 to TRBJ2-2; 11 bases are shared with TRBD2. The sequence came from a person aged 70 to 85 with lung adenocarcinoma. CDR3 DNA: TGTGCCATCAGTGGTACTAGCGGGGGCCTGAACACCGGGGAGCTGTTTTTT. Translated: CAISGTSGGLNTGELFF.